This T cell receptor beta chain comes out of a study of beta chain features in type 1 diabetes. Study-wide points: Shorter templates might be favored by PCR, equally in patients and controls.

CD4+ cells of the naive, central memory, regulatory and stem cell-like memory types were sorted via CD45RO/CCR7/CD25/CD127/CD95/CD27. This clone came up a few times. Its matching antigen is unknown. Germline CDR1 LGHNA, CDR2 YSLEER. CDR3 size: 18 residues. The V and J ends lost 1 base and 2 bases, in that order; junction bases with no gene match: 8. Every bit of the isolated RNA underwent reverse transcription, so sequencing read expressed TCRB transcripts. Generated by immunoSEQ multiplex PCR, the TCRdb table keeps only in-frame clones and is missing some. The table records 970,000 or so clones, roughly 17% of them present only once.

This sequence was found in a woman aged 18-35 years in good health. Material for sequencing was naive CD4+ T cells from blood. This sequence joins TRBV4-3 and TRBJ2-2; 9 nucleotides agree with TRBD2. CDR3 sequence reads: CASSQGPGLAHNTGELFF. CDR3 nucleotide sequence: TGCGCCAGCAGCCAAGGTCCTGGACTAGCGCATAACACCGGGGAGCTGTTTTTT.